The rows below give T cell receptor beta chains drawn from one sample of a study of shared T cell receptors in the human thymus. The data were produced by immunoSEQ multiplex PCR, yet TCRdb's version contains in-frame clones alone and is incomplete. The sample lists around 730,000 clones, approximately 83% occurring once. These records were also assigned to another study, of human thymus T cells.

Input material: thymocytes. The receptors derive from a girl less than two years old with a congenital heart defect. Each CDR3 is given with its conserved first and last residue. The D gene is left open where the match is weak. Clone size appears in some rows only: once, few, many, or a class for an expanded clone.

clone_size j_call v_call d_call cdr3_aa cdr3_nt
. TRBJ2-7 TRBV19 TRBD2 CASSTTSGHPYEQYF TGTGCCAGTAGTACAACTAGCGGCCACCCCTACGAGCAGTACTTC
. TRBJ2-1 TRBV5-1 TRBD1 CASSAQGNEQFF TGCGCCAGCAGCGCACAGGGGAATGAGCAGTTCTTC
once TRBJ1-4 TRBV5-6 . CASSSQPGQGEKLFF TGTGCCAGCAGCTCCCAACCGGGCCAGGGAGAAAAACTGTTTTTT
few TRBJ1-1 TRBV5-1 . CASSVTVTNTEAFF TGCGCCAGCAGCGTGACAGTGACGAACACTGAAGCTTTCTTT
. TRBJ1-6 TRBV7-2 . CASSLLVNSPLHF TGTGCCAGCAGCTTATTAGTAAATTCACCCCTCCACTTT
few TRBJ1-1 TRBV5-1 . CASSPIAGGLSTNTEAFF TGCGCCAGCAGCCCGATTGCCGGGGGGCTAAGTACGAACACTGAAGCTTTCTTT
. TRBJ2-7 TRBV28 . CASSPDRPSREQYF TGTGCCAGCAGCCCGGACAGACCTTCGAGGGAGCAGTACTTC
few TRBJ2-1 TRBV7-6 . CASSLGQVWFSLGHNEQFF TGTGCCAGCAGCTTAGGACAGGTCTGGTTCTCATTAGGGCACAATGAGCAGTTCTTC
. TRBJ2-3 TRBV5-1 . CASSRSTDTQYF TGCGCCAGCAGCCGTAGCACAGATACGCAGTATTTT
. TRBJ2-7 TRBV2 . CASSELVNYEQYF TGTGCCAGCAGCGAACTCGTAAACTACGAGCAGTACTTC
once TRBJ2-7 TRBV15 . CATRGTTYEQYF TGTGCCACCCGCGGGACCACCTACGAGCAGTACTTC
. TRBJ2-5 TRBV4-1 TRBD1 CASIGGTGTLQETQYF TGCGCCAGCATAGGGGGGACAGGGACCCTACAAGAGACCCAGTACTTC
. TRBJ1-1 TRBV7-7 . CASSPFMGVGGNTEAFF TGTGCTAGCAGCCCCTTCATGGGGGTGGGGGGAAACACTGAAGCTTTCTTT
. TRBJ1-4 TRBV7-9 . CASSQDQANEKLFF TGTGCCAGCAGCCAGGATCAAGCTAATGAAAAACTGTTTTTT
few TRBJ1-1 TRBV6-5 TRBD1 CASRGQPNTEAFF TGTGCCAGCAGGGGACAGCCGAACACTGAAGCTTTCTTT
. TRBJ1-1 TRBV29-1 . CSAGPVGGANTEAFF TGCAGCGCTGGGCCCGTCGGGGGAGCGAACACTGAAGCTTTCTTT
. TRBJ1-1 TRBV11-2 . CASSFLPFTEAFF TGTGCCAGCAGCTTTCTTCCCTTCACTGAAGCTTTCTTT
. TRBJ2-1 TRBV7-8 . CASSPHTRGVYEQFF TGTGCCAGCAGCCCCCACACCCGCGGGGTCTATGAGCAGTTCTTC
. TRBJ1-4 TRBV14 . CASSLLGAEGPTNEKLFF TGTGCCAGCAGCCTTCTCGGAGCGGAGGGCCCCACTAATGAAAAACTGTTTTTT
. TRBJ1-3 TRBV29-1 TRBD1 CSVEGTGDGNTIYF TGCAGCGTTGAAGGGACAGGGGACGGAAACACCATATATTTT
few TRBJ2-1 TRBV4-3 TRBD2 CASSPERDLYNEQFF TGCGCCAGCAGCCCAGAGCGGGATCTTTACAATGAGCAGTTCTTC
once TRBJ2-3 TRBV19 . CASTATEPLSTQYF TGTGCCAGTACCGCGACAGAACCTTTATCTACGCAGTATTTT
. TRBJ1-4 TRBV4-1 . CASSQLHLVFSQNEKLFF TGCGCCAGCAGCCAGTTGCACCTCGTATTTTCCCAGAATGAAAAACTGTTTTTT
. TRBJ1-3 TRBV7-9 TRBD1 CASSLPRGQGVGNTIYF TGTGCCAGCAGCTTACCCCGCGGACAGGGGGTTGGAAACACCATATATTTT
. TRBJ2-1 TRBV5-1 . CATTHQDFSYNEQFF TGCGCCACCACCCATCAGGATTTCTCCTACAATGAGCAGTTCTTC
few TRBJ2-1 TRBV29-1 TRBD1 CSVAASGGETESSYNEQFF TGCAGCGTCGCTGCATCAGGGGGCGAAACGGAAAGCTCCTACAATGAGCAGTTCTTC